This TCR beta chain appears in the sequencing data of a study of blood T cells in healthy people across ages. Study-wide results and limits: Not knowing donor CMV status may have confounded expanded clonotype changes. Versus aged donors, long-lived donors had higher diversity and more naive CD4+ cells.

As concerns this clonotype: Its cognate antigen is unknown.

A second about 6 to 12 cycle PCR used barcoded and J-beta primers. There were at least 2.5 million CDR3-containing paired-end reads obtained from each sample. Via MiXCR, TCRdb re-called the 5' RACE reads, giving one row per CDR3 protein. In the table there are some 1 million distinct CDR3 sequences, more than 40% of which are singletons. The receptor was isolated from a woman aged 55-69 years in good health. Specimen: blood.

CDR3 protein: CATSREGLAGPYEQYF. The DNA for the CDR3 is TGTGCCACCAGCAGGGAAGGACTAGCGGGACCCTACGAGCAGTACTTC. The chain combines TRBV15 with TRBJ2-7; 12 bases are shared with TRBD2. The germline gives CDR1 LNHNV, CDR2 YYDKDF (reference sequence). This CDR3 contains 16 residues. V shed 3 bases, J shed 2 bases, and the junction held 5 bases outside the gene matches.